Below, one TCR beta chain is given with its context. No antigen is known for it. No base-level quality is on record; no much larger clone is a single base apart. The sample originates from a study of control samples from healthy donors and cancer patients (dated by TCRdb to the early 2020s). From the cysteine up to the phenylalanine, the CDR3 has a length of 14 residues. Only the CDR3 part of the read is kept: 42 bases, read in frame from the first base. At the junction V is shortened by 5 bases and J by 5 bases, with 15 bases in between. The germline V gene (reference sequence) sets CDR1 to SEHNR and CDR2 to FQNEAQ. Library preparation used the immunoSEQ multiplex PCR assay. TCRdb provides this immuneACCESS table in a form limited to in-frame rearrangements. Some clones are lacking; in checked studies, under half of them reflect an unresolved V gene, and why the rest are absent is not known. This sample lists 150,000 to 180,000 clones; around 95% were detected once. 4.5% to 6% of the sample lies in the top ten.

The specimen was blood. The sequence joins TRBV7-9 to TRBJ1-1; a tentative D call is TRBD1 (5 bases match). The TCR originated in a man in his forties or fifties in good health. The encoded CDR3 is CASSGVQGWTEAFF. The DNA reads TGTGCCAGCAGCGGCGTGCAGGGTTGGACTGAAGCTTTCTTT.